This TCR beta chain came from a study of shared clonotypes between healthy human individuals. Study results and limitations: In contrast to clonotypes shared by all four donors, non-shared clonotypes had lower generation probabilities. There were few donors, and this limited the genetic and exposure-history diversity represented.

As for this clone: Its antigen is currently unknown.

Germline-derived CDR1 and CDR2 are MDHEN and SYDVKM. V was cut by 10 bases and J by 2 bases, with 22 bases left in between. The CDR3 is 16 residues long. The method was immunoSEQ multiplex PCR; TCRdb's version includes in-frame clones alone and lacks a portion of them. The data hold approximately 2,000,000 clones, with about 90% observed a single time. This chain joins TRBV28 and TRBJ2-3, with a weak D call TRBD1 (6 bases). This receptor was obtained from a man younger than 30 in good health. Some clones in this sample may be carry-over from other donors' samples. The source material was naive CD4+ T cells from PBMCs. Stated subset: CD45RA+ positively selected. CDR3 residues: CATRGPGTRVTDTQYF. The CDR3 DNA reads as TGTGCCACCAGGGGCCCGGGAACTCGGGTCACAGATACGCAGTATTTT.